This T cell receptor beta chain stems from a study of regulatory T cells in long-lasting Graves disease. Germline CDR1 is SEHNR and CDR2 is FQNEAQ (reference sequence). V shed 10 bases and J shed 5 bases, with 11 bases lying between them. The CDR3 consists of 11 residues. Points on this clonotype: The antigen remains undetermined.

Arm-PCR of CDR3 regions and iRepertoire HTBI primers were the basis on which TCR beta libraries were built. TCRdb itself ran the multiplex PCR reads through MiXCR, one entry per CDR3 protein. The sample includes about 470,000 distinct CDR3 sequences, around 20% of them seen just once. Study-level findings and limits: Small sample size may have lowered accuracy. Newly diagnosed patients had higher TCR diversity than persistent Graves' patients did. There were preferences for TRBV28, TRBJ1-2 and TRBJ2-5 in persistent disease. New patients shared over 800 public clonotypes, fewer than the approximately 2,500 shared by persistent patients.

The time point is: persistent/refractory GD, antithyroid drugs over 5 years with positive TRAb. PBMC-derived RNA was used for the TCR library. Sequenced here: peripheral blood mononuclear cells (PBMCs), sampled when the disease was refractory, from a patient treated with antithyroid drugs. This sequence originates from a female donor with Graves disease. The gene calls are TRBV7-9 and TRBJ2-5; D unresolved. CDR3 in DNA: TGTGCCACCAATTTCCGGGAGACCCAGTACTTC. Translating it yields CATNFRETQYF.